These 3 T cell receptor beta chains were all obtained from the same sample, sequenced in a study of breast tumors, draining lymph nodes, adjacent tissues. Breast cancer patients provided tissue from their axillary draining lymph nodes. TCRdb processed the multiplex PCR reads anew with MiXCR; each CDR3 protein has one entry. In the table there are 150,000 to 250,000 distinct CDR3 sequences, over 25% of which are singletons. Sequenced: axillary lymph node tissue. Receptors were obtained from a female donor with breast cancer. Some clones in this sample may be carry-over from other donors' samples.

This clonotype appeared many times. The V call is TRBV30, the J call TRBJ2-7; 8 nucleotides agree with TRBD1. CDR1 GTSNPN and CDR2 SVGIG come from the germline V gene (reference sequence). V lost 5 bases and J lost 4; bases outside the gene matches: 19. The CDR3 extends over 17 amino acids. CDR3 DNA sequence: TGTGCCTGGGAAGACAGGGGCTCCCCCCGTCGGTTATACGAGCAGTACTTC. Amino acid sequence: CAWEDRGSPRRLYEQYF.

Concerning this clonotype itself: A junction end diverges from the germline sequence, so it may reflect a read error. This sequence joins TRBV6-5 and TRBJ2-1; D gene uncertain. This CDR3 has 16 amino acids. Germline assignment: CDR1 MNHEY and CDR2 SVGAGI. DNA for the CDR3: TGTGCCAGCAGTCACTCGCTGATGACGGGCAACAATGAGCAGTTCTTC. Residues: CASSHSLMTGNNEQFF.

Points on this clonotype: The CDR3 carries no conserved terminal phenylalanine or tryptophan, so it likely arises from a read error. The DNA is omitted, as the CDR3 cannot be located on it reliably, and the CDR3 follows TCRdb's listing. CDR3 sequence: CSARGGWNSPLHS. The V and J genes are TRBV20-1 and TRBJ1-6. The CDR3 length is 13 residues, termini included. Looked up from germline, CDR1 is DFQATT and CDR2 is SNEGSKA (reference sequence).